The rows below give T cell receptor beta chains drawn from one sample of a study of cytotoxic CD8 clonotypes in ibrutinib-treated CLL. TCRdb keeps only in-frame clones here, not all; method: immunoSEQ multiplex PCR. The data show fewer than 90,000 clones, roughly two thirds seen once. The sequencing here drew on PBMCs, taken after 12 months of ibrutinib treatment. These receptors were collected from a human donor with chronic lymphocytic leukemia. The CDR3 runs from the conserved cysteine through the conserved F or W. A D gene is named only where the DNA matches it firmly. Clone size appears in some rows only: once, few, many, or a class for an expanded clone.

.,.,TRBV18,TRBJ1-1,CASSPPAGMNTEAFF,TGTGCCAGCTCACCACCGGCGGGAATGAACACTGAAGCTTTCTTT
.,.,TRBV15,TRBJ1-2,CATSRESGFNYGYTF,TGTGCCACCAGCAGAGAATCGGGGTTTAACTATGGCTACACCTTC
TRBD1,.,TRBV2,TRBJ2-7,CASSVPFGTEVSYEQYF,TGTGCCAGCAGTGTCCCGTTCGGGACAGAAGTCTCCTACGAGCAGTACTTC
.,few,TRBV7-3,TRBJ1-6,CASSLIFDSPLHF,TGTGCCAGCAGCTTAATCTTCGATTCACCCCTCCACTTT
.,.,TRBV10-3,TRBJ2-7,CAIRGAADLYEQYF,TGTGCCATCCGCGGGGCCGCTGACCTGTACGAGCAGTACTTC
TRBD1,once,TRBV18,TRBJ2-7,CASSPNWDSSYEQYF,TGTGCCAGCTCACCAAACTGGGACAGCTCCTACGAGCAGTACTTC
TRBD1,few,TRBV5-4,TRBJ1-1,CASSLRTGISEAFF,TGTGCCAGCAGCCTGAGGACAGGGATAAGTGAAGCTTTCTTT
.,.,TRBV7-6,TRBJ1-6,CASSAANNSPLHF,TGTGCCAGCAGCGCCGCCAATAATTCACCCCTCCACTTT
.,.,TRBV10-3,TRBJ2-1,CAISGLGENEQFF,TGTGCCATCAGTGGACTCGGGGAAAATGAGCAGTTCTTC
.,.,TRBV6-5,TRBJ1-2,CASSYSNYGYTF,TGTGCCAGCAGCTACAGTAACTATGGCTACACCTTC
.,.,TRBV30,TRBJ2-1,CAWSVFARENYNEQFF,TGTGCCTGGAGTGTATTCGCAAGGGAAAACTACAATGAGCAGTTCTTC
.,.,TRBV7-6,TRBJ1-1,CASSLVMGGIEAFF,TGTGCCAGCAGCTTAGTGATGGGCGGGATTGAAGCTTTCTTT
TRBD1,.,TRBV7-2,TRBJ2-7,CASSPGQGPYEQYF,TGTGCCAGCAGCCCGGGACAGGGCCCCTACGAGCAGTACTTC
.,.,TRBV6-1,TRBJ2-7,CASSEEGSSYEQYF,TGTGCCAGCAGTGAAGAAGGCAGCTCCTACGAGCAGTACTTC
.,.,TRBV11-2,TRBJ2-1,CASSLGSTYEQFF,TGTGCCAGCAGCTTAGGCTCAACTTATGAGCAGTTCTTC
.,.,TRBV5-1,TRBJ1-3,CASSWQGTWSGNTIYF,TGCGCCAGCAGCTGGCAAGGGACCTGGTCTGGAAACACCATATATTTT
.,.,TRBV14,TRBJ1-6,CASSHGTSAYNSPLHF,TGTGCCAGCAGCCACGGGACCTCCGCCTATAATTCACCCCTCCACTTT
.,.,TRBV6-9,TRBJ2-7,CASSRGPSSHEQYF,TGTGCCAGCAGTAGAGGCCCCTCTTCCCACGAGCAGTACTTC
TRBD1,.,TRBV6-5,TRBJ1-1,CASSFTGGNTEAFF,TGTGCCAGCAGTTTTACAGGGGGGAACACTGAAGCTTTCTTT
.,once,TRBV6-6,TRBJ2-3,CASSPPGSGTDTQYF,TGTGCCAGCAGTCCCCCGGGAAGCGGCACAGATACGCAGTATTTT
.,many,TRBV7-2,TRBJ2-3,CASSLAGQGRADTQYF,TGTGCCAGCAGCTTAGCTGGGCAGGGTAGGGCAGATACGCAGTATTTT
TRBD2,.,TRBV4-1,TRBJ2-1,CASSQGSGGRINEQFF,TGCGCCAGCAGCCAAGGTTCGGGGGGACGGATAAATGAGCAGTTCTTC